This TCR beta chain was identified during a study of T cell responses to AZD1222 COVID-19 vaccine. Assay: immunoSEQ multiplex PCR; the TCRdb copy retains only in-frame clones and omits some. In the table there are about 110,000 clones, more than 85% of which are singletons. CDR1 MGHRA and CDR2 YSYEKL come from the germline V gene. This CDR3 contains 17 residues. The germline V and J ends were trimmed by 0 bases and 0 bases, with 12 bases remaining between them. The gene calls are TRBV4-1 and TRBJ1-5; D is uncertain. This TCR derives from an adult in good health. The source was peripheral blood, collected on day 0 of AZD1222 vaccination. This CDR3 is CASSQDGRQYSNQPQHF. The CDR3 DNA sequence: TGCGCCAGCAGCCAAGATGGGAGGCAGTATAGCAATCAGCCCCAGCATTTT.